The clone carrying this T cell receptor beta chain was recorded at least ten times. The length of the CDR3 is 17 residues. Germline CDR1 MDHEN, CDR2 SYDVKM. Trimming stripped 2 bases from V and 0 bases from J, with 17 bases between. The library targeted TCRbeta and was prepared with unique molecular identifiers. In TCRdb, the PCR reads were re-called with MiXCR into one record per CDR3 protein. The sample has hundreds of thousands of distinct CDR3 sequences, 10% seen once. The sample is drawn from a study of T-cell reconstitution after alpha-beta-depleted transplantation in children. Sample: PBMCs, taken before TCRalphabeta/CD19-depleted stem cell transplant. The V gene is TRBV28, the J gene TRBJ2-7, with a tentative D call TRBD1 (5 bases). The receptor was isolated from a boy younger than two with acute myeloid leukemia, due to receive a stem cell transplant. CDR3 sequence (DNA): TGTGCCAGCAGTTTAACCCTGGGGCAGGTCAGCTCCTACGAGCAGTACTTC. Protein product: CASSLTLGQVSSYEQYF.